The 30 T cell receptor beta chains listed next were all sequenced from one sample in a study of shared clonotypes between healthy human individuals. Here immunoSEQ multiplex PCR was the method, and the copy in TCRdb shows in-frame clones only, minus some. This sample has 500,000 or so clones; approximately 95% occur once, and the top ten carry around 0.066%. Sequenced: naive CD4+ T cells sorted from blood. Subset denoted: CD45RA+ positively selected. These receptors originate from a woman in her twenties or thirties in good health.

The rearrangement joins TRBV28 to TRBJ2-7; possibly TRBD2 for D (6 bases). The germline V gene encodes CDR1 MDHEN and CDR2 SYDVKM. The V end lost 7 bases, the J end lost 5 bases, and 12 bases lay between the germline ends. The CDR3 is 12 amino acids. The DNA of the CDR3 is TGTGCCAGCAACGGGAGTAAGGACGAGCAGTACTTC. It yields the protein CASNGSKDEQYF.

The CDR3, as DNA: TGTGCCAGCAGCTTAGGGGCTAGCGGTACCTACGAGCAGTACTTC. Amino acid sequence: CASSLGASGTYEQYF. The genes are TRBV7-2 and TRBJ2-7; 7 bases line up with TRBD2. Germline V gives CDR1 SGHTA, CDR2 FQGNSA. V lost 1 base and J lost 2; bases outside the gene matches: 5. The CDR3 extends over 15 amino acids.

This chain links TRBV11-2 with TRBJ2-5; D is perhaps TRBD1 (6 bases). Trimming shortened V by 6 bases and J by 5 bases, and 31 bases separated the two germline ends. The length of the CDR3 is 19 residues. Germline assignment: CDR1 SGHAT and CDR2 FQNNGV. The CDR3 DNA follows: TGTGCCAGCAGGAGCTTTCTCAAGTTAGGGGCAGGGGCGAGCGAGACCCAGTACTTC. This encodes CASRSFLKLGAGASETQYF.

This chain connects TRBV6-6 to TRBJ1-1, with TRBD1 matching over 8 bases. Germline trimming cut 4 bases from V and 6 bases from J; bases unmatched to any gene: 13. Germline CDR1 MNHNY, CDR2 SVGAGI (reference sequence). The CDR3 loop spans 16 amino acids. The DNA of the CDR3 is TGTGCCAGCAGTTTCTCCCGGGGACAGGCAAATCCTGAAGCTTTCTTT. It yields the protein CASSFSRGQANPEAFF.

This chain connects TRBV11-1 to TRBJ2-1; 9 nucleotides line up with TRBD2. In germline, CDR1 is SGHAT, CDR2 FQDESV (reference sequence). The CDR3 extends over 17 amino acids. V shed 4 bases, J shed 9 bases, and the junction held 16 bases outside the gene matches. CDR3 loop: CASSSRLGAGGPVEQFF. The CDR3 DNA reads TGTGCCAGCAGCTCTAGATTAGGGGCGGGAGGGCCCGTTGAGCAGTTCTTC.

The chain combines TRBV18 with TRBJ2-5; possibly TRBD2 for D (5 bases). Germline values: CDR1 KGHSH, CDR2 LQKENI. V dropped 2 bases and J dropped 4 bases, with 11 bases sitting between them. CDR3 length equals 14 residues. The CDR3 region has the DNA TGTGCCAGCTCACCAGGCCCTAGCCGAGAGACCCAGTACTTC. Residues: CASSPGPSRETQYF. The full variable domain, rest sourced from reference TRBV18 and TRBJ2-5, is NAGVMQNPRHLVRRRGQEARLRCSPMKGHSHVYWYRQLPEEGLKFMVYLQKENIIDESGMPKERFSAEFPKEGPSILRIQQVVRGDSAAYFCASSPGPSRETQYFGPGTRLLVL.

The chain links TRBV6-5 to TRBJ2-2; 8 nucleotides agree with TRBD1. Trimming at V came to 5 bases and at J to 3 bases, leaving 5 bases not matched to a gene. Germline CDR1 and CDR2: MNHEY and SVGAGI. This CDR3 spans 15 amino acids. CDR3 DNA: TGTGCCAGCAGTCGACAGGGGTCTCACACCGGGGAGCTGTTTTTT. As protein: CASSRQGSHTGELFF.

This sequence joins TRBV6-6 and TRBJ2-3; perhaps TRBD1 as D (5 bases). This CDR3 is 14 amino acids long. CDR1 MNHNY and CDR2 SVGAGI come from the germline V gene (reference sequence). V lost 5 bases to trimming and J lost 11 bases, with 20 bases between them. The CDR3 region is CASSRQGAPWEQYF. DNA for the CDR3: TGTGCCAGCAGTCGTCAAGGGGCCCCCTGGGAGCAGTATTTT.

The CDR3 bases are TGCGCCAGCAGCGTGGGACTAGCGGCCTACGAGCAGTACTTC. It codes for CASSVGLAAYEQYF. This sequence joins TRBV5-1 and TRBJ2-7, with 11 bases that match TRBD2. Germline V gives CDR1 SGHRS, CDR2 YFSETQ. J gave up 2 bases and V 4 bases, and 2 bases lay outside the gene matches. The CDR3 length is 14 residues.

CDR3 sequence (DNA): TGTGCCAGCAGCAAAAATCTCCTTACCAAGGACGCATTGAAGGTCACTGAAGCTTTCTTT. Translation gives CASSKNLLTKDALKVTEAFF. The genes are TRBV5-4 and TRBJ1-1; D gene ambiguous. Germline V gene sequence: CDR1 SGHNT, CDR2 YYREEE (reference sequence). V was cut by 4 bases and J by 4 bases, with 32 bases left in between. The length of the CDR3 is 20 residues.

The chain couples TRBV5-1 to TRBJ2-5; D tentatively reads TRBD1 or TRBD2 (5 bases each). V was trimmed by 4 bases and J by 7 bases, leaving 23 bases between them. CDR1 is SGHRS and CDR2 is YFSETQ in the germline V gene. This CDR3 is built from 16 residues. The CDR3 region has the DNA TGCGCCAGCAGCCCCAAACCCCAGGGAGCCGTGGGGACCCAGTACTTC. Translation gives CASSPKPQGAVGTQYF.

This clone was detected a few times. The chain joins TRBV2 to TRBJ1-2, with D maybe TRBD1 (5 bases). Germline CDR1 reads SNHLY; CDR2 reads FYNNEI. The CDR3 runs to 14 residues. V lost 4 bases and J 5 bases, leaving 14 bases between the germline ends. The DNA for the CDR3 is TGTGCCAGCAGTGGAGGTAGGGACGCATATGGCTACACCTTC. Amino acid sequence: CASSGGRDAYGYTF.

DNA of the CDR3: TGTGCCAGCACCTTGAGGGACAGGGTTGGTCAGCCCCAGCATTTT. Encoded protein: CASTLRDRVGQPQHF. The V call is TRBV28, the J call TRBJ1-5; 9 nucleotides agree with TRBD1. V dropped 7 bases and J dropped 6; count of bases not matched to a gene: 10. The CDR3 runs to 15 residues. Germline V lookup: CDR1 MDHEN, CDR2 SYDVKM.

This chain connects TRBV27 to TRBJ2-7; D not resolved. This CDR3 is 13 amino acids long. V was trimmed by 2 bases and J by 5 bases, leaving 10 bases between them. Germline lookup yields CDR1 MNHEY and CDR2 SMNVEV (reference sequence). The CDR3 spells CASSLGNPDEQYF. The DNA of the CDR3 is TGTGCCAGCAGTTTAGGGAACCCTGACGAGCAGTACTTC.

The J gene is TRBJ2-7, the V gene TRBV27; D tentatively fits TRBD1 or TRBD2 (5 bases each). V was shortened by 5 bases and J by 2 bases, with 16 bases between the two germline ends. The CDR3 totals 15 residues. The germline V gene has CDR1 MNHEY and CDR2 SMNVEV (reference sequence). The CDR3, as DNA: TGTGCCAGCAGTCATAGGACGGGGCCCCCCTACGAGCAGTACTTC. Protein: CASSHRTGPPYEQYF.

The chain combines TRBV6-5 with TRBJ1-1, with D tentatively TRBD1 (6 bases). The CDR3 is 16 residues long. Germline V CDR1 and CDR2: MNHEY, SVGAGI. V was trimmed by 2 bases and J by 0 bases, leaving 13 bases between them. CDR3: CASSYQGLGVNTEAFF. CDR3 DNA sequence: TGTGCCAGCAGTTACCAGGGGCTAGGGGTGAACACTGAAGCTTTCTTT.

This clone turned up a few times. The V gene is TRBV4-1, the J gene TRBJ1-4; D not resolved. CDR3 size: 11 residues. Germline CDR1 is MGHRA and CDR2 is YSYEKL. Trimming cost V 4 bases and J 8 bases, with 5 bases left between them. The DNA for the CDR3 is TGCGCCAGCAGCCGGGGAGAAAAACTGTTTTTT. Amino acids: CASSRGEKLFF.

The V gene is TRBV19, the J gene TRBJ1-5, with D perhaps matching TRBD1 (5 bases). This CDR3 has 14 amino acids. Germline lookup yields CDR1 LNHDA and CDR2 SQIVND (reference sequence). V was trimmed by 7 bases and J by 7 bases, leaving 17 bases between them. The chain's CDR3 is CASNLRQSPQPQHF. The CDR3 DNA sequence: TGTGCCAGTAATCTTCGACAGTCTCCACAGCCCCAGCATTTT.

The chain has TRBV6-4 and TRBJ1-5; TRBD1 aligns across 7 bases. Germline loops: CDR1 MRHNA, CDR2 SNTAGT. V lost 6 bases, J lost 7 bases, and 18 bases stayed unmatched. The CDR3 loop spans 17 amino acids. The CDR3 coding sequence is TGTGCCAGCAGATTGATAATCCCATACAGGGGTGGACAGCCCCAGCATTTT. Its translation: CASRLIIPYRGGQPQHF.

The chain joins TRBV7-9 to TRBJ2-5; 7 bases match TRBD1. The length of the CDR3 is 15 residues. V trimming: 4 bases; J trimming: 5 bases; junction bases outside the gene matches: 10. Germline V lookup: CDR1 SEHNR, CDR2 FQNEAQ (reference sequence). The CDR3 here is CASSSFRDRRETQYF. Here the CDR3 DNA reads TGTGCCAGCAGCTCCTTCCGGGACAGAAGGGAGACCCAGTACTTC. Full variable domain (outside the CDR3, taken from reference TRBV7-9 and TRBJ2-5): DTGVSQNPRHKITKRGQNVTFRCDPISEHNRLYWYRQTLGQGPEFLTYFQNEAQLEKSRLLSDRFSAERPKGSFSTLEIQRTEQGDSAMYLCASSSFRDRRETQYFGPGTRLLVL.

The CDR3 region is CSVLGQGPNQPQHF. The DNA of the CDR3 is TGCAGCGTGTTGGGACAGGGGCCAAATCAGCCCCAGCATTTT. The rearrangement joins TRBV29-1 to TRBJ1-5; 10 bases fit TRBD1. The CDR3 spans 14 residues. V lost 6 bases to trimming and J lost 4 bases; unmatched junction nucleotides: 6. The germline CDR1 and CDR2 sequences are SQVTM and ANQGSEA.

The V and J genes are TRBV23-1 and TRBJ2-1; D remains ambiguous. TRBV23-1 is an ORF; its function is uncertain. The ends were cut back, 1 base at V and 2 bases at J, with 6 bases in the middle. The CDR3 has 14 amino acids. The CDR3 nucleotides read TGCGCCAGCAGTCAATTAACAGCCTACAATGAGCAGTTCTTC. This gives the protein CASSQLTAYNEQFF.

The chain carries TRBV2 and TRBJ1-4; 8 nucleotides agree with TRBD1. V lost 3 bases to trimming and J lost 2 bases; unmatched junction nucleotides: 2. The CDR3 has 15 residues. CDR1 is SNHLY, CDR2 FYNNEI, per germline. CDR3 sequence: CASSDRGQTNEKLFF. CDR3 coding DNA: TGTGCCAGCAGTGACAGGGGGCAGACTAATGAAAAACTGTTTTTT.

The chain combines TRBV6-1 with TRBJ2-7; D possibly matches TRBD1 or TRBD2 (5 bases each). The CDR3 length is 15 residues. Germline V gene data show CDR1 as MNHNS and CDR2 as SASEGT. V lost 2 bases, J lost 6 bases, and 17 bases lay in between. As DNA, the CDR3 is TGTGCCAGCAGTGAAATTTCAGGGACGAGCAGCGAGCAGTACTTC. It yields the protein CASSEISGTSSEQYF.

This clone was picked up a small number of times. The chain carries TRBV6-5 and TRBJ2-3; 10 nucleotides match TRBD1. The CDR3 is 14 residues long. Unmatched junction bases numbered 9, after V lost 11 bases and J lost 4 bases. Germline V gene lookup returns CDR1 MNHEY and CDR2 SVGAGI. The CDR3 coding sequence is TGTGCCTCAGGGACAGGGGATCATTCAGATACGCAGTATTTT. Protein sequence: CASGTGDHSDTQYF.

The J gene is TRBJ2-7, the V gene TRBV11-2; D gene ambiguous. Germline CDR1 and CDR2: SGHAT and FQNNGV. There are 14 residues in the CDR3. Deletions cut 6 bases from V and 2 bases from J, with 14 bases between. The CDR3 region has the DNA TGTGCCAGCAGTCGCCTCAGCGAACCCTACGAGCAGTACTTC. Translated: CASSRLSEPYEQYF.

This chain joins TRBV2 and TRBJ2-1; weak D call: TRBD1 (5 bases). The CDR3 totals 14 residues. V was trimmed by 0 bases and J by 10 bases, leaving 13 bases between them. Germline loops: CDR1 SNHLY, CDR2 FYNNEI. CDR3 sequence: CASSEANAQEEQFF. CDR3 DNA: TGTGCCAGCAGTGAAGCTAATGCACAGGAAGAGCAGTTCTTC.

The rearrangement uses TRBV28 and TRBJ2-7, with 10 bases fitting TRBD2. There are 14 residues in the CDR3. The junction had 5 bases not matched to a gene; V was cut back by 3 bases and J by 6 bases. Germline values: CDR1 MDHEN, CDR2 SYDVKM. CDR3 sequence (DNA): TGTGCCAGCAGTTTTTCGAGCGGGAGGGCCGAGCAGTACTTC. It translates to CASSFSSGRAEQYF.

This rearrangement joins TRBV5-1 to TRBJ2-7, with a tentative D call TRBD1 (5 bases). This CDR3 has 15 amino acids. Germline loops: CDR1 SGHRS, CDR2 YFSETQ. V lost 3 bases to trimming and J lost 4 bases, with 17 bases between them. The CDR3 spells CASSWTTERTYEQYF. CDR3 in DNA: TGCGCCAGCAGCTGGACGACAGAGAGAACTTACGAGCAGTACTTC.

The rearrangement links TRBV7-2 to TRBJ1-2; D unclear. Germline V lookup: CDR1 SGHTA, CDR2 FQGNSA. The V and J ends lost 5 bases and 3 bases respectively, with 16 bases between them. The CDR3 is made up of 15 amino acids. CDR3 residues: CASSPVGRRDYGYTF. CDR3 DNA: TGTGCCAGCAGCCCCGTCGGACGGCGGGACTATGGCTACACCTTC.